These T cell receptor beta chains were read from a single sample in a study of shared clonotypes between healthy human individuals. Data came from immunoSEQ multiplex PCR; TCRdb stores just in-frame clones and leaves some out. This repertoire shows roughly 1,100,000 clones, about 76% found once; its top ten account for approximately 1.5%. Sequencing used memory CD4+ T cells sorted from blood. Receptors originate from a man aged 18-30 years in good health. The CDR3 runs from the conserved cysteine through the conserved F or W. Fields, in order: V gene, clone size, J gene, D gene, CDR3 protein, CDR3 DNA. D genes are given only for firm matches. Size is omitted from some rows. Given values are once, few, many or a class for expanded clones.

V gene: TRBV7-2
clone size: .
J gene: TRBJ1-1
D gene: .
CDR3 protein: CASSSQTNTEAFF
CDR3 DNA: TGTGCCAGCAGTTCCCAAACCAACACTGAAGCTTTCTTT

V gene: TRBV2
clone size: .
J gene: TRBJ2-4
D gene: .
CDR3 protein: CASSLTVFRENIQYF
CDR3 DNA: TGTGCCAGCAGCTTGACTGTGTTTAGGGAAAACATTCAGTACTTC

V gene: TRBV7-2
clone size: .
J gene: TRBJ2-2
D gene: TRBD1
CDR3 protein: CASSLGQGGLPGELFF
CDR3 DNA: TGTGCCAGCAGCTTAGGACAAGGGGGCTTACCCGGGGAGCTGTTTTTT

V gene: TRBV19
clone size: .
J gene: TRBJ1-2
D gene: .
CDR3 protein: CASSKDGNYGYTF
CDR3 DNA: TGTGCCAGTAGTAAGGACGGAAACTATGGCTACACCTTC

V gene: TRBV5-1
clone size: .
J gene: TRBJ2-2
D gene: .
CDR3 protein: CASSLYEHTGELFF
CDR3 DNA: TGCGCCAGCAGCTTGTACGAGCACACCGGGGAGCTGTTTTTT

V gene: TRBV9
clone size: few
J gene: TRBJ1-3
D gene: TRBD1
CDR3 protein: CASSVVPGGNSGNTIYF
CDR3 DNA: TGTGCCAGCAGCGTTGTCCCAGGGGGTAACTCTGGAAACACCATATATTTT

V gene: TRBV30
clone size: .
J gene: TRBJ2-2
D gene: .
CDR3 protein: CAWAPERTGELFF
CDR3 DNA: TGTGCCTGGGCGCCGGAAAGGACCGGGGAGCTGTTTTTT

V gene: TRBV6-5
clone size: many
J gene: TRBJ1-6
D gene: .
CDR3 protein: CASSSGNSPLHF
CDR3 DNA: TGTGCCAGCAGTTCCGGGAATTCACCCCTCCACTTT

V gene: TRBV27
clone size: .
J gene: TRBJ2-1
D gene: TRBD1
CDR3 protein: CASLITGTALYNEQFF
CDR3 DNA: TGTGCCAGCTTAATCACCGGGACAGCCCTTTACAATGAGCAGTTCTTC

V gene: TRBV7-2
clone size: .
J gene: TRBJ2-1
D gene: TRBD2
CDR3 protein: CASKPGLAVHEQFF
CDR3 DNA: TGTGCCAGCAAACCGGGACTAGCTGTTCATGAGCAGTTCTTC

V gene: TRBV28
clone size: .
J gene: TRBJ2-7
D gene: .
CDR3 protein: CASSSPDSPLSYEQYF
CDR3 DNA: TGTGCCAGCAGTTCCCCCGACAGTCCTCTTTCCTACGAGCAGTACTTC

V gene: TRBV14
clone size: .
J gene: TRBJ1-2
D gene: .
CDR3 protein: CASSQVNRGLGYTF
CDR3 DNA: TGTGCCAGCAGCCAAGTCAACAGAGGGCTCGGCTACACCTTC

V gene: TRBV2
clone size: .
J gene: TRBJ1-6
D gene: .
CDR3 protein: CASSVANSPLHF
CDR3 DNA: TGTGCCAGCAGTGTTGCCAATTCACCCCTCCACTTT

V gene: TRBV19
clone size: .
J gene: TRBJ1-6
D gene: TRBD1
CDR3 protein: CASSIDGTGGNSPLHF
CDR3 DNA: TGTGCCAGTAGTATAGACGGGACAGGGGGCAACTCACCCCTCCACTTT

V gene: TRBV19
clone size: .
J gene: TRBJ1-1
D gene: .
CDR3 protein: CASSIGGVPNTEAFF
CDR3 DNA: TGTGCCAGTAGTATTGGTGGGGTCCCGAACACTGAAGCTTTCTTT

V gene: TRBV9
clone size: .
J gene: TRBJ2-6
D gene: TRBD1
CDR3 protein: CASSTPGQGIEEANVLTF
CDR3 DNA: TGTGCCAGCAGCACCCCGGGACAGGGAATTGAGGAGGCCAACGTCCTGACTTTC

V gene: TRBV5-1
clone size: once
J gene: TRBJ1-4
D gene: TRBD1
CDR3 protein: CASSLGQGRPNEKLFF
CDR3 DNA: TGCGCCAGCAGCTTGGGACAGGGGCGACCTAATGAAAAACTGTTTTTT

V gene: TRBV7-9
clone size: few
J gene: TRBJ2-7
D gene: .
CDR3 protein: CASSFTGYEQYF
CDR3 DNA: TGTGCCAGCAGCTTTACCGGTTACGAGCAGTACTTC

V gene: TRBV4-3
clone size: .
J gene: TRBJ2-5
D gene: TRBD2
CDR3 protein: CASSQSHSSGWETQYF
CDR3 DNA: TGCGCCAGCAGCCAATCCCATAGTAGCGGGTGGGAGACCCAGTACTTC

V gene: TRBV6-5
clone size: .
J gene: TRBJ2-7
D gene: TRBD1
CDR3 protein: CASREGQGQYF
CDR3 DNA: TGTGCCAGCAGGGAAGGACAGGGGCAGTACTTC

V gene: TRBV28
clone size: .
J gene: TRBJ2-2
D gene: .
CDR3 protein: CASSFGFGTGELFF
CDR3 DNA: TGTGCCAGCAGTTTCGGCTTTGGGACCGGGGAGCTGTTTTTT

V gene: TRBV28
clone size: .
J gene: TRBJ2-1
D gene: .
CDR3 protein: CASSLPQTGYNEQFF
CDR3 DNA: TGTGCCAGCAGTTTACCACAAACAGGTTACAATGAGCAGTTCTTC

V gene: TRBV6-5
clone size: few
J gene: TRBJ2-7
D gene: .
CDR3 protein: CASSSGAAGLYEQYF
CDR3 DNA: TGTGCCAGCAGTTCCGGGGCCGCCGGCCTTTACGAGCAGTACTTC

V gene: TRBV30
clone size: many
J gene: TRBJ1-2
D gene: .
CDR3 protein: CAWSPRGSRWANYGYTF
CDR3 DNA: TGTGCCTGGAGCCCGCGGGGCAGCCGATGGGCTAACTATGGCTACACCTTC

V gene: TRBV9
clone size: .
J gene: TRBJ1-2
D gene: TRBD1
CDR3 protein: CASSVAGGYGYTF
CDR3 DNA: TGTGCCAGCAGCGTAGCAGGGGGCTATGGCTACACCTTC

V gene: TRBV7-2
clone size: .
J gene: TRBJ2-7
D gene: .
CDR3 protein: CASSFGTGNYEQYF
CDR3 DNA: TGTGCCAGCAGCTTTGGGACGGGAAACTACGAGCAGTACTTC

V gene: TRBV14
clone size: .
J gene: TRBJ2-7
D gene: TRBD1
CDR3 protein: CASSQTTGTYEQYF
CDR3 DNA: TGTGCCAGCAGCCAAACGACAGGGACCTACGAGCAGTACTTC

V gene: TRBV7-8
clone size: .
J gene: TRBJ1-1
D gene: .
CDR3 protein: CASSLDGSKRVEAFF
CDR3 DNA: TGTGCCAGCAGCTTAGATGGTAGTAAGAGGGTTGAAGCTTTCTTT

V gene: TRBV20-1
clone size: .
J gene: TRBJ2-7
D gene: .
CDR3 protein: CSATGQTEQYF
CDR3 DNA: TGCAGTGCTACCGGACAGACCGAGCAGTACTTC

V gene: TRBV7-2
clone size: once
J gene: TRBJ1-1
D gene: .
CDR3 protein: CASSLDQGEAFF
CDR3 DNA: TGTGCCAGCAGCTTAGATCAAGGGGAAGCTTTCTTT

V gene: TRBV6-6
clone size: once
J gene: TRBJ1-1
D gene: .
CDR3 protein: CASRGPNTEAFF
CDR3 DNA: TGTGCCAGCAGGGGGCCGAACACTGAAGCTTTCTTT

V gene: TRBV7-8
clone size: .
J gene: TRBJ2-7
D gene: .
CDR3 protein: CASSSRVGVAEQYF
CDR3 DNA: TGTGCCAGCAGCTCCCGGGTGGGCGTAGCCGAGCAGTACTTC

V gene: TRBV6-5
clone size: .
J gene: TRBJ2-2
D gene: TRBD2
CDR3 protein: CASRGLAGISGELFF
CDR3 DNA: TGTGCCAGCAGGGGACTAGCGGGAATTAGCGGGGAGCTGTTTTTT

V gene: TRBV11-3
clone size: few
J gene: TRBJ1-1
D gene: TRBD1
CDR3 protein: CASSMQGAEAFF
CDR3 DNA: TGTGCCAGCAGCATGCAGGGGGCTGAAGCTTTCTTT

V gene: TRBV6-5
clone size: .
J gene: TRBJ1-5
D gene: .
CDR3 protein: CASSYSGSNQPQHF
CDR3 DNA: TGTGCCAGCAGTTACTCGGGTTCCAATCAGCCCCAGCATTTT

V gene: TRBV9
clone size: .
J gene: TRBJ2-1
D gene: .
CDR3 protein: CASSPASYNEQFF
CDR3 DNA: TGTGCCAGCAGTCCTGCCTCCTACAATGAGCAGTTCTTC

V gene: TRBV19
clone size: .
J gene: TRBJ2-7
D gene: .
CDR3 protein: CASSIKGGSYEQYF
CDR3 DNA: TGTGCCAGTAGTATCAAGGGGGGTTCCTACGAGCAGTACTTC

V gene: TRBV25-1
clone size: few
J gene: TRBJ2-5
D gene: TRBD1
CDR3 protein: CASSSQGARGETQYF
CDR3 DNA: TGTGCCAGCAGTTCACAGGGGGCGCGGGGAGAGACCCAGTACTTC

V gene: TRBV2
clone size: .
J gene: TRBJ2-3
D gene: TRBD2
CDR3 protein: CASSPPSGGTTDTQYF
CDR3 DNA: TGTGCCAGCAGCCCCCCTAGCGGGGGGACTACAGATACGCAGTATTTT

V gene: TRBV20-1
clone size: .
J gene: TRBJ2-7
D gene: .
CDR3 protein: CSARTGYEQYF
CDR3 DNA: TGCAGTGCTAGAACCGGCTACGAGCAGTACTTC

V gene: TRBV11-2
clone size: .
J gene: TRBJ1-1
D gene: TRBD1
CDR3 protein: CASSPRQGRNTEAFF
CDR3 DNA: TGTGCCAGCAGCCCGAGACAGGGACGTAACACTGAAGCTTTCTTT

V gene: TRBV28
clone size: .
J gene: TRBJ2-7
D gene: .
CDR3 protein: CASSFQGSNEQYF
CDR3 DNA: TGTGCCAGCAGTTTTCAGGGCAGCAACGAGCAGTACTTC

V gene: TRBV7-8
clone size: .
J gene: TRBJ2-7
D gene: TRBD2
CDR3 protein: CASSEGASGRSGREQYF
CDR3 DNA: TGTGCCAGCAGCGAAGGGGCTAGCGGGAGGTCTGGTCGCGAGCAGTACTTC

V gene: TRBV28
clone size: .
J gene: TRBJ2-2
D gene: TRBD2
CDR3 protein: CASSSASLYGTSWTGELFF
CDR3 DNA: TGTGCCAGCAGCTCCGCCTCCCTTTACGGGACTAGTTGGACCGGGGAGCTGTTTTTT

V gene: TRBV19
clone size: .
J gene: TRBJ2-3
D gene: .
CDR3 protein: CASSPVATPGADTQYF
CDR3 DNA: TGTGCCAGTAGCCCGGTAGCGACCCCGGGAGCAGATACGCAGTATTTT

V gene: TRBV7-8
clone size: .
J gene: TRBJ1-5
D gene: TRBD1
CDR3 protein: CASSIQGANSNQPQHF
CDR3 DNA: TGTGCCAGCAGCATACAGGGGGCCAATAGCAATCAGCCCCAGCATTTT

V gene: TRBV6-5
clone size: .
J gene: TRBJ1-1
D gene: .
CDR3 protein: CASSYSGKVGAFF
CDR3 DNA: TGTGCCAGCAGTTACTCGGGTAAAGTAGGTGCTTTCTTT

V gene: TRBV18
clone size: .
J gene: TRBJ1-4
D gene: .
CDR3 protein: CASSRDGSVNEKLFF
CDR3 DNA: TGTGCCAGCTCACGGGATGGTTCGGTGAATGAAAAACTGTTTTTT

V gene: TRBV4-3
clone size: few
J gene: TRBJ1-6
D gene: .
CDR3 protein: CASSQDVQGMGSPLHF
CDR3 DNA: TGCGCCAGCAGCCAAGATGTCCAGGGCATGGGTTCACCCCTCCACTTT

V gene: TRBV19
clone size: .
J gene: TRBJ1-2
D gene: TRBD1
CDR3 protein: CASSTPNDRGYGYTF
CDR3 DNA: TGTGCCAGTAGTACCCCGAACGACAGGGGCTATGGCTACACCTTC

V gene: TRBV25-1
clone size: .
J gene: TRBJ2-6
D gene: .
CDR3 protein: CASSESRNSGANVLTF
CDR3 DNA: TGTGCCAGCAGTGAAAGCAGGAACTCTGGGGCCAACGTCCTGACTTTC

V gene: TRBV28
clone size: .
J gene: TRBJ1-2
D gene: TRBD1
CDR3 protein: CASSGTGAYYYGYTF
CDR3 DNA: TGTGCCAGCAGTGGGACAGGGGCTTATTACTATGGCTACACCTTC

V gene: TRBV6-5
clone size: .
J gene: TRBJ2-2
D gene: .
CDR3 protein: CASRAGPMLGELFF
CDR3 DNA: TGTGCCTCCCGAGCGGGCCCGATGCTCGGGGAGCTGTTTTTT

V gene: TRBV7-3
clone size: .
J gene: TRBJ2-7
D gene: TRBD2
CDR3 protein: CASSSSGGYEQYF
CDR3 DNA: TGTGCCAGCAGCTCCTCGGGGGGCTACGAGCAGTACTTC

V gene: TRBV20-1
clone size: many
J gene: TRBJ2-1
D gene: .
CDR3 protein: CSARDWETFF
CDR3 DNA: TGCAGTGCTAGAGATTGGGAGACGTTCTTC